This T cell receptor (beta chain) is from a study of T cell responses to AZD1222 COVID-19 vaccine. General study results and limits: The study sampled repertoires only after the peak T cell response. Mostly white British, mostly female donors; authors suggested clonal diversity may be underestimated.

This clone was seen only once. Its antigen is unknown. Some clones are missing from TCRdb's copy, which holds only in-frame ones; the method was immunoSEQ multiplex PCR. Among around 150,000 clones listed, 90% to 95% were seen once. V lost 0 bases to trimming and J lost 4 bases; unmatched junction nucleotides: 8. The CDR3 loop spans 18 amino acids. Germline assignment: CDR1 LGHNA and CDR2 YSLEER. This TCR was sampled from an adult in good health. The J gene is TRBJ2-7, the V gene TRBV4-3; 14 nucleotides line up with TRBD2. The sample here was peripheral blood, taken on day 0 of AZD1222 vaccination. The CDR3 region has the DNA TGCGCCAGCAGCCAAGATCTGGGACTAGCGGGGGCGATGTACGAGCAGTACTTC. Residues: CASSQDLGLAGAMYEQYF.